This T cell receptor (beta chain) was sequenced for a study of T cells in Graves' hyperthyroidism and ophthalmopathy. About the study: Peripheral blood was secured at the point of initial diagnosis, before any treatment. Overall study results and limits: Among clonotypes expanded in thyroid above 0.001, most were also found in blood.

As to this clonotype: Its antigen is currently unknown.

RNA transcripts yielded amplified TCR beta CDR3 regions. The primer set for the first-round RT-PCR of the TCR CDR3 was HTBI. TCRdb analysed the multiplex PCR reads with MiXCR anew, one entry per CDR3 protein. The sample has about 400,000 distinct CDR3 sequences, roughly 14% seen once. For the diagnoses, clinical symptoms, serum thyroxine and TRAb, thyroid ultrasound and orbital computed tomography were used. This sequence was found in a young woman with Graves' hyperthyroidism. The sequencing sample was made of blood.

The CDR3 reads CAIRTSGRALDTGELFF. As DNA, the CDR3 is TGTGCCATCAGGACTAGCGGGAGAGCCCTGGACACCGGGGAGCTGTTTTTT. The chain couples TRBV10-3 to TRBJ2-2, with 12 nucleotides matching TRBD2. The CDR3 is made up of 17 amino acids. After removal of 6 bases from V and 3 bases from J, the junction contained 8 bases not matched to a gene. Germline loops: CDR1 ENHRY, CDR2 SYGVKD.